This T cell receptor beta chain was retrieved from a study of OX40 agonist ivuxolimab in advanced cancers. Libraries were prepared by immunoSEQ multiplex PCR; TCRdb keeps only in-frame clonotypes and omits some of them. Seen here are 55,000 to 70,000 clones, roughly 82% observed once, and the top ten hold 2.6%. The study sampled blood at baseline, cycle 4 day 1, and cycle 7 day 1. Per germline, CDR1 SEHNR and CDR2 FQNEAQ (reference sequence). The V gene end was trimmed by 5 bases and the J gene end by 3 bases; junction bases not matched to a gene: 5. The CDR3 contains 15 residues. The sample consisted of CD4+ or CD8+ T cells sorted from blood, taken in a trial of the OX40 agonist ivuxolimab. The TCR comes from an adult with an advanced solid tumor such as melanoma, head and neck, liver or kidney cancer. This chain links TRBV7-9 with TRBJ1-2, with 11 bases lining up with TRBD1. DNA for the CDR3: TGTGCCAGCAGCGCCCCGGGACAGGGGGACTATGGCTACACCTTC. Protein sequence: CASSAPGQGDYGYTF.